This T cell receptor beta chain came from a study of beta chain features in type 1 diabetes. Sequenced material consisted of expressed TCRB transcripts (all of the isolated RNA was reverse transcribed). Data came from immunoSEQ multiplex PCR; TCRdb stores just in-frame clones and leaves some out. The top ten hold 0.065% of the sample, which has 400,000 to 600,000 clones, around 30% seen once. Per germline, CDR1 SGDLS and CDR2 YYNGEE. CDR3 length: 16 residues. V lost 6 bases to trimming and J lost 6 bases; unmatched junction nucleotides: 16. This clone has only a few counts. Sequencing was carried out using naive CD4+ T cells from blood. The chain joins TRBV9 to TRBJ2-3; 7 positions match TRBD2. The clonotype comes from a man aged 18 to 30 in good health. CDR3 nucleotides: TGTGCCAGCACTACCTGGGAAGGGGAGGGCGGTGATACGCAGTATTTT. It encodes CASTTWEGEGGDTQYF. The variable domain in full, completed from reference TRBV9 and TRBJ2-3, reads DSGVTQTPKHLITATGQRVTLRCSPRSGDLSVYWYQQSLDQGLQFLIQYYNGEERAKGNILERFSAQQFPDLHSELNLSSLELGDSALYFCASTTWEGEGGDTQYFGPGTRLTVL.